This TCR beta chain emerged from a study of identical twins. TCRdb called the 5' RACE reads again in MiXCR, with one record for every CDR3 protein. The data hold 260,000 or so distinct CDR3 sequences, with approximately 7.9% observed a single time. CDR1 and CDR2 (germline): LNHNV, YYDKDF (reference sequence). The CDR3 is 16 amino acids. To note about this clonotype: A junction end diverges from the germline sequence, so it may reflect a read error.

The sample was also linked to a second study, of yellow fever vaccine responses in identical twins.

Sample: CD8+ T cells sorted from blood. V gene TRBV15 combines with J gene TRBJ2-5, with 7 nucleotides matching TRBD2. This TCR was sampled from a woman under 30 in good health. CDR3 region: CATSREGELAQETQYF. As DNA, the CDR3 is TGTGCCACCAGCAGAGAGGGGGAACTAGCGCAAGAGACCCAGTATTTC.